Listed here are 21 T cell receptor beta chains from one sample, sequenced in a study of T cell changes during pregnancy in multiple sclerosis. The repertoire was sequenced with immunoSEQ multiplex PCR; TCRdb's copy has only in-frame clones and lacks some. The data show approximately 80,000 clones, around 93% seen once. The material was PBMCs, obtained in the first trimester of pregnancy. These receptors were collected from a female donor in good health, serving as a control in a pregnancy study. Some clones in this sample may be carry-over from other donors' samples.

DNA for the CDR3: TGTGCCAGCAGCCTAAGTAGCGGAACATACAATGAGCAGTTCTTC. Translation gives CASSLSSGTYNEQFF. The chain couples TRBV7-9 to TRBJ2-1, with D possibly matching TRBD2 (6 bases). This CDR3 region has 15 residues. Trimming cost V 5 bases and J 4 bases, with 15 bases left between them. Germline loops: CDR1 SEHNR, CDR2 FQNEAQ (reference sequence).

The chain uses TRBV27 and TRBJ1-1; a weak D match, TRBD1 (6 bases). The CDR3 has 15 residues. V was cut by 3 bases and J by 6 bases, with 17 bases left in between. The germline gives CDR1 MNHEY, CDR2 SMNVEV (reference sequence). This CDR3 reads CASSLVGGVFSEAFF. CDR3 DNA: TGTGCCAGCAGTTTGGTAGGGGGGGTGTTCTCTGAAGCTTTCTTT.

This chain uses TRBV18 with TRBJ1-1; D is possibly TRBD1 (6 bases). The germline gives CDR1 KGHSH, CDR2 LQKENI. The CDR3 has 14 amino acids. V lost 3 bases and J 2 bases, leaving 10 bases between the germline ends. The CDR3 sequence is CASSPGQINTEAFF. The CDR3 coding sequence is TGTGCCAGCTCACCTGGACAGATCAACACTGAAGCTTTCTTT.

The J gene is TRBJ2-7, the V gene TRBV18; D is ambiguous. This CDR3 has 14 amino acids. CDR1 and CDR2 (germline): KGHSH, LQKENI. The V end lost 2 bases, the J end lost 5 bases, and 13 bases lay between the germline ends. This chain's CDR3 is CASSPVRQYDEQYF. The CDR3 DNA reads as TGTGCCAGCTCACCAGTGCGGCAGTACGACGAGCAGTACTTC.

The rearrangement joins TRBV6-1 to TRBJ1-3, with TRBD1 identical over 7 bases. Trimming took 3 bases from V and 2 from J; bases not matched to a gene: 4. This CDR3 comprises 15 residues. Germline assignment: CDR1 MNHNS and CDR2 SASEGT. The CDR3 reads CASSDATGAGNTIYF. Written as DNA, the CDR3 is TGTGCCAGCAGTGACGCCACAGGGGCTGGAAACACCATATATTTT.

The chain has TRBV19 and TRBJ2-2, with TRBD1 as a possible D gene (6 bases). V lost 0 bases and J lost 1, with 12 bases in between. CDR1 LNHDA and CDR2 SQIVND come from the germline V gene (reference sequence). CDR3 length equals 17 residues. The CDR3 nucleotides read TGTGCCAGTAGTATAGATCTTGAGACAGGGAACACCGGGGAGCTGTTTTTT. Translating gives CASSIDLETGNTGELFF.

This clone has just one count. The V gene is TRBV21-1, the J gene TRBJ1-2; the D call in the table, TRBD1, was not verified against the DNA. TRBV21-1 is tagged as a pseudogene. The CDR3 spans 15 residues. Written as DNA, the CDR3 is TGTGCCAGCAGCACCGGCCGACAGCGATTCTATGGCTACACCTTC. Residues: CASSTGRQRFYGYTF.

The chain couples TRBV30 to TRBJ2-4, with a possible D match to TRBD1 (6 bases). The germline V gene has CDR1 GTSNPN and CDR2 SVGIG (reference sequence). There are 13 residues in the CDR3. V lost 6 bases and J lost 3, with 12 bases in between. The CDR3 is CACLDRSKNIQYF. In DNA, the CDR3 is TGTGCCTGCCTAGACAGGAGCAAAAACATTCAGTACTTC.

The gene calls are TRBV5-1 and TRBJ2-5; 7 nucleotides line up with TRBD1. The better agreement between TRBJ2-7 and the DNA end casts doubt on the J call. Germline CDR1 is SGHRS and CDR2 is YFSETQ. The CDR3 length is 13 residues. CDR3 amino acids: CASRGTASYEQYF. CDR3 nucleotide sequence: TGCGCCAGCAGAGGGACAGCGTCCTACGAGCAGTACTTC.

The chain carries TRBV5-5 and TRBJ2-1; TRBD1 agrees at 9 bases. CDR3 length: 14 residues. Germline values: CDR1 SGHKS, CDR2 YYEKEE (reference sequence). V was clipped by 3 bases and J by 8 bases; unmatched bases: 6. In nucleotides, the CDR3 is TGTGCCAGCAGCTACACAGGGGGCACGTATGAGCAGTTCTTC. Its translation is CASSYTGGTYEQFF.

The chain links TRBV2 to TRBJ1-6; 7 bases are a match to TRBD1. The CDR3 extends over 14 amino acids. V shed 5 bases, J shed 7 bases, and the junction held 5 bases outside the gene matches. Per the germline V gene, CDR1 is SNHLY and CDR2 is FYNNEI. The CDR3 coding sequence is TGTGCCAGCAGTTTGAGACAGGGAAATTCACCCCTCCACTTT. It codes for CASSLRQGNSPLHF.

This chain joins TRBV7-9 and TRBJ2-2, with no clear D. The CDR3 covers 16 residues. V lost 5 bases and J lost 2, with 15 bases in between. Germline CDR1 SEHNR, CDR2 FQNEAQ (reference sequence). CDR3 DNA sequence: TGTGCCAGCAGCCCAGCCCGGAGAGCTAACACCGGGGAGCTGTTTTTT. It encodes CASSPARRANTGELFF.

This clone has only one observation. V gene TRBV11-3 combines with J gene TRBJ2-3; the match to TRBD2 covers 8 bases. From germline, CDR1 is SGHNT and CDR2 YENEEA. Trimming at V came to 5 bases and at J to 3 bases, leaving 13 bases not matched to a gene. This CDR3 spans 17 amino acids. The CDR3 nucleotides read TGTGCCAGCAGCCAACGGCAGCGGGAGACGGGAACAGATACGCAGTATTTT. Protein: CASSQRQRETGTDTQYF. Filled out from reference TRBV11-3 and TRBJ2-3, the complete variable domain reads EAGVVQSPRYKIIEKKQPVAFWCNPISGHNTLYWYLQNLGQGPELLIRYENEEAVDDSQLPKDRFSAERLKGVDSTLKIQPAELGDSAVYLCASSQRQRETGTDTQYFGPGTRLTVL.

Only one count was recorded for this clone. The gene calls are TRBV7-6 and TRBJ2-7; TRBD1 agrees at 7 bases. V lost 4 bases and J lost 1; bases outside the gene matches: 4. The CDR3 covers 14 residues. CDR1 is SGHVS and CDR2 is FNYEAQ in the germline V gene. The CDR3 coding sequence is TGTGCCAGCAGCTCGACAGGGTCTTCCTACGAGCAGTACTTC. This codes for CASSSTGSSYEQYF. The whole variable domain, filled in from reference TRBV7-6 and TRBJ2-7, reads GAGVSQSPRYKVTKRGQDVALRCDPISGHVSLYWYRQALGQGPEFLTYFNYEAQQDKSGLPNDRFSAERPEGSISTLTIQRTEQRDSAMYRCASSSTGSSYEQYFGPGTRLTVT.

This sequence joins TRBV28 and TRBJ2-7; weak D call: TRBD2 (5 bases). The V and J ends lost 4 bases and 0 bases respectively, with 16 bases between them. The germline gives CDR1 MDHEN, CDR2 SYDVKM. This CDR3 region has 16 residues. This CDR3 is CASSWGVVALSYEQYF. In nucleotides, the CDR3 is TGTGCCAGCAGTTGGGGAGTGGTGGCCCTCTCCTACGAGCAGTACTTC.

The rearrangement uses TRBV7-3 and TRBJ2-3; 13 nucleotides line up with TRBD2. The germline gives CDR1 SGHTA, CDR2 FQGTGA. The V segment lost 2 bases and the J segment 1 base; nucleotides outside the gene matches: 9. The CDR3 consists of 19 residues. The CDR3 DNA reads TGTGCCAGCAGCTTATCACTAGCGGGGGGGGGCCCCCGCACAGATACGCAGTATTTT. Protein sequence: CASSLSLAGGGPRTDTQYF.

V and J are TRBV18 and TRBJ2-7; D is undetermined. The CDR3 is 15 amino acids. V dropped 2 bases and J dropped 0 bases, with 11 bases sitting between them. CDR1 is KGHSH and CDR2 is LQKENI in the germline V gene. Here the CDR3 DNA reads TGTGCCAGCTCACCAGAGCTTGCAACCTCCTACGAGCAGTACTTC. It codes for CASSPELATSYEQYF.

The count of this clone is one. V is TRBV2 and J is TRBJ1-1; possible D gene TRBD1, 6 bases. Germline CDR1 reads SNHLY; CDR2 reads FYNNEI. Trimming stripped 7 bases from V and 6 bases from J, with 15 bases between. The length of the CDR3 is 13 residues. The CDR3 coding sequence is TGTGCCAGCAACCTGAGGGGGATGGCTGAAGCTTTCTTT. It codes for CASNLRGMAEAFF.

This sequence joins TRBV28 and TRBJ2-6; D might be TRBD2 (5 bases). The CDR3 sequence is 14 residues long. Trimming left V 8 bases short and J 0 bases short, with 8 bases between. CDR1 is MDHEN, CDR2 SYDVKM, per germline. CDR3 region: CASGLNSGANVLTF. For the CDR3, the DNA is TGTGCCAGCGGACTTAACTCTGGGGCCAACGTCCTGACTTTC.

This chain links TRBV4-3 with TRBJ2-2, with D possibly TRBD2 on 5 matching bases. This CDR3 has 15 residues. V gave up 0 bases and J gave up 5 bases, with 10 bases separating them. The germline gives CDR1 LGHNA, CDR2 YSLEER. CDR3 sequence (DNA): TGCGCCAGCAGCCAAGATGGAGGAGTTACCGGGGAGCTGTTTTTT. This codes for CASSQDGGVTGELFF.

The chain is built from TRBV7-2 and TRBJ1-5, with 9 bases lining up with TRBD1. Germline CDR1 reads SGHTA; CDR2 reads FQGNSA. The V gene end was trimmed by 3 bases and the J gene end by 0 bases; junction bases not matched to a gene: 12. The CDR3 runs to 19 residues. The CDR3 loop reads CASSLGQGGGMYSNQPQHF. The CDR3 nucleotides are TGTGCCAGCAGCTTGGGACAGGGTGGGGGAATGTATAGCAATCAGCCCCAGCATTTT.